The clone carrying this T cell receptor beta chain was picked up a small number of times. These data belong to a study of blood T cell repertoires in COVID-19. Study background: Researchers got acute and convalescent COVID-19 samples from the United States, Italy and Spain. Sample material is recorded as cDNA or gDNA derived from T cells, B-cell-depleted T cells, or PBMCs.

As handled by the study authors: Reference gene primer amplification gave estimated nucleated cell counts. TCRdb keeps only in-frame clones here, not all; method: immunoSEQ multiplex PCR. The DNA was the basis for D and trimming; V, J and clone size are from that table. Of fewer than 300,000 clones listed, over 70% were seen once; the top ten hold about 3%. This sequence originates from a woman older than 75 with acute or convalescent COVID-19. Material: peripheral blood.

The CDR3 nucleotides are TGCGCCAGCAGCCCTTTAGCGGGAGAGGGTTACAATGAGCAGTTCTTC. It specifies CASSPLAGEGYNEQFF. The chain joins TRBV5-1 to TRBJ2-1, with 9 bases fitting TRBD2. From germline, CDR1 is SGHRS and CDR2 YFSETQ. The CDR3 contains 16 residues. The trim removed 4 bases at V and 4 bases at J, leaving 9 bases unmatched.